This T cell receptor beta chain emerged from a study of long-term antiretroviral therapy in people with HIV. Study overall: It was about a decade before the 2015 immediate-ART recommendation that the earliest samples were taken.

The CDR3 has 13 amino acids. The germline V gene encodes CDR1 PRHDT and CDR2 FYEKMQ (reference sequence). V was pared by 0 bases and J by 3 bases, with 6 bases between. General study points: Versus controls, repertoires in people with HIV had narrower CDR3 length ranges.

As to this clone: Its target is not known.

The assay, immunoSEQ v3.0, was run at survey level. Generated by immunoSEQ multiplex PCR, the TCRdb table keeps only in-frame clones and is missing some. The table has about 24,000 clones, roughly 80% seen once; the top ten hold less than 25%. J is TRBJ2-7 and V is TRBV13, with D possibly matching TRBD1 (5 bases). The sequenced sample was unsorted PBMCs, obtained 0.4 years after starting antiretroviral therapy. This clonotype was sampled from a middle-aged man with HIV. Here the CDR3 DNA reads TGTGCCAGCAGCTTAGGGGACATCTACGAGCAGTACTTC. This gives the protein CASSLGDIYEQYF.